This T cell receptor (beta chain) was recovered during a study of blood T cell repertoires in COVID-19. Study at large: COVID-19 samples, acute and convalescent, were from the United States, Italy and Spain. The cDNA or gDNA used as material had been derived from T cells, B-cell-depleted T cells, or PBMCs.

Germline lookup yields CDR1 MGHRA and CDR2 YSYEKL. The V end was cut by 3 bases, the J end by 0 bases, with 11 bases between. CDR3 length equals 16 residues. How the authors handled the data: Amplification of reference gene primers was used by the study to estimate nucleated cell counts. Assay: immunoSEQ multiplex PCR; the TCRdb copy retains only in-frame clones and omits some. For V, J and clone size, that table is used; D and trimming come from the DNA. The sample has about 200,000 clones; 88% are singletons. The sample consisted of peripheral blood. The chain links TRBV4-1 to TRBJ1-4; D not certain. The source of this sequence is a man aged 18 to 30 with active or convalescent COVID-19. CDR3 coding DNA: TGCGCCAGCAGCCACGGTAGGGAGGCAACTAATGAAAAACTGTTTTTT. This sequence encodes CASSHGREATNEKLFF.